This record concerns one T cell receptor (beta chain) sequence. The junction had 7 bases not matched to a gene; V was cut back by 4 bases and J by 7 bases. There are 15 residues in the CDR3. From germline, CDR1 is SGHRS and CDR2 YFSETQ. Treatment specified: approximately 18 received Ad26.COV2.S at low or high dose, single or two shots; about 5 received placebo; per-sample allocation not given. Sampling took place 63 days after the first vaccine or placebo injection. Repertoires were generated with immunoSEQ multiplex PCR, while TCRdb's copy carries only in-frame clones and drops some. The sample lists more than 300,000 clones; 85% to 90% were seen once. These data belong to a study of Ad26.COV2.S vaccination and SARS-CoV-2 variants.

The V gene is TRBV5-1, the J gene TRBJ2-1, with 11 bases that match TRBD2. The sequenced sample was peripheral blood, obtained in a trial of Ad26.COV2.S vaccine versus placebo. The sequence derives from a person between 18 and 59 years old who received the Ad26.COV2.S COVID-19 vaccine or a placebo. In DNA form, the CDR3 reads TGCGCCAGCAGCCGGACTAGCGGGTCCCTTAATGAGCAGTTCTTC. This translates into CASSRTSGSLNEQFF. Supplemented by reference TRBV5-1 and TRBJ2-1, the full variable domain reads KAGVTQTPRYLIKTRGQQVTLSCSPISGHRSVSWYQQTPGQGLQFLFEYFSETQRNKGNFPGRFSGRQFSNSRSEMNVSTLELGDSALYLCASSRTSGSLNEQFFGPGTRLTVL.